The present entry profiles one TCR beta chain with its context. Antigen specificity is unknown. Healthy bone marrow donors made up the cohort. Primers for the PCR totalled 60 Vbeta and 13 Jbeta. The protocol was immunoSEQ multiplex PCR, while the TCRdb copy is restricted to in-frame clones and leaves out a portion. Recorded for this sample: roughly 120,000 clones. The sample comes from a study of cytomegalovirus exposure and HLA in healthy donors. Study background: Of the donors genotyped, several hundred in all, 65% to 90% fell in the Caucasian-associated ancestry cluster. Study outcomes and limitations: The number of N-insertions in an Asian-associated ancestry cluster was reportedly below the 666-donor mean in a later analysis.

The sample taken for sequencing was PBMCs. The TCR was taken from a man younger than 35 in good health and CMV-seronegative.

The chain's CDR3 is CASSLGTVPDTQYF. Here the CDR3 DNA reads TGTGCCAGCAGTCTAGGGACAGTCCCAGATACGCAGTATTTT. The V gene is TRBV27, the J gene TRBJ2-3; 7 nucleotides align to TRBD1. The germline V gene encodes CDR1 MNHEY and CDR2 SMNVEV (reference sequence). The CDR3 length is 14 residues. Trimming cost V 5 bases and J 4 bases; bases outside gene matches: 6.